The rows below give T cell receptor beta chains drawn from one sample of a study of T cell responses to AZD1222 COVID-19 vaccine. TCRdb keeps only in-frame clones here, not all; method: immunoSEQ multiplex PCR. The sample contains over 150,000 clones, 85% to 95% of which appear only once. The source material was peripheral blood, sampled 28 days after the second dose of the MenACWY control vaccine. The receptors come from an adult who received the MenACWY meningococcal vaccine as a control. Each CDR3 is given with its conserved first and last residue. A D gene is named only where the DNA matches it firmly. Not all rows give a size; the values are once, few, many and, for expanded clones, a class.

d_gene	v_gene	j_gene	abundance	CDR3nt	CDR3aa
TRBD2	TRBV14	TRBJ2-1	NA	TGTGCCAGCACCCCAGGACTAGCGGGGTCTTCGGAGCAGTTCTTC	CASTPGLAGSSEQFF
NA	TRBV20-1	TRBJ1-2	NA	TGCGACCCAGGGCTCGGCTATGGCTACACCTTC	CDPGLGYGYTF
NA	TRBV5-8	TRBJ2-3	NA	TGTGCCAGCAGCCCTGTCTCCTTGGGGCGTACAGATACGCAGTATTTT	CASSPVSLGRTDTQYF
NA	TRBV7-3	TRBJ2-2	NA	TGTGCCAGCAGCTTAAGCATACAGAACACCGGGGAGCTGTTTTTT	CASSLSIQNTGELFF
TRBD1	TRBV9	TRBJ1-4	NA	TGTGCCAGCAGCACTGGGACAGCAACTAATGAAAAACTGTTTTTT	CASSTGTATNEKLFF
NA	TRBV5-6	TRBJ1-3	once	TGTGCCAGCAGCTTGCGGGGGCTCGCTGGAAACACCATATATTTT	CASSLRGLAGNTIYF
NA	TRBV11-3	TRBJ2-2	NA	TGTGCCAGCAGCGTGGGAGACGGGGAGCTGTTTTTT	CASSVGDGELFF
NA	TRBV7-8	TRBJ1-2	NA	TGTGCCAGCAGCCCGCGGACCTCATTACTAAACTATGGCTACACCTTC	CASSPRTSLLNYGYTF
NA	TRBV7-2	TRBJ1-2	NA	TGTGCCAGCAGCCATTATTCCGACAGGTCGAATTTCTACACCTTC	CASSHYSDRSNFYTF
TRBD1	TRBV19	TRBJ2-2	NA	TGTGCCAGTAGTAGGGGACAGGGGATCACCGGGGAGCTGTTTTTT	CASSRGQGITGELFF
NA	TRBV19	TRBJ1-2	NA	TGTGCCAGTAGTACGCGGACAGTAATATATGGCTACACCTTC	CASSTRTVIYGYTF
TRBD1	TRBV28	TRBJ1-1	NA	TGTGCCAGCACCTCACAGGGGCGCCAGACTGAAGCTTTCTTT	CASTSQGRQTEAFF
TRBD1	TRBV7-2	TRBJ2-3	once	TGTGCCAGCAGCCCCCGACAGGGGGCGAAGTATTTT	CASSPRQGAKYF
NA	TRBV7-2	TRBJ1-1	NA	TGTGCCAGCAGCTTCGGCCTCCTGGGCACTGAAGCTTTCTTT	CASSFGLLGTEAFF
NA	TRBV19	TRBJ2-1	NA	TGTGCCAGTAGTATCAAGGGGGGGTCCTACAATGAGCAGTTCTTC	CASSIKGGSYNEQFF
TRBD1	TRBV4-1	TRBJ1-6	NA	TGCGCCAGCAGCCTCATGGGGGGACAGGGGATAGGTAATTCACCCCTCCACTTT	CASSLMGGQGIGNSPLHF
NA	TRBV6-1	TRBJ2-3	NA	TGTGCCAGCAGTGAAGCGCTTCTTGTAGCGGTTAGCACAGATACGCAGTATTTT	CASSEALLVAVSTDTQYF
NA	TRBV4-3	TRBJ1-2	once	TGCGCCAGCAGCCAAGATTGGGGATTGGGTGGCTACACCTTC	CASSQDWGLGGYTF
TRBD1	TRBV10-3	TRBJ2-2	NA	TGTGCCATCAGTGGTCGGACAGGGCACACCGGGGAGCTGTTTTTT	CAISGRTGHTGELFF
NA	TRBV6-2/TRBV6-3	TRBJ1-1	NA	TGTGCCAGCAGTTATTCGCCGACAGTAAGGAACACTGAAGCTTTCTTT	CASSYSPTVRNTEAFF
TRBD1	TRBV5-1	TRBJ1-5	NA	TGCGCCAGCAGAACGACAGGGGATAGCAATCAGCCCCAGCATTTT	CASRTTGDSNQPQHF
NA	TRBV25-1	TRBJ1-1	NA	TGTGCCAGCAGAGACCGGGAAACTGAAGCTTTCTTT	CASRDRETEAFF